Listed below are T cell receptor beta chains from one sample, sequenced in a study of blood T cell repertoires in COVID-19. The protocol was immunoSEQ multiplex PCR, while the TCRdb copy is restricted to in-frame clones and leaves out a portion. Of fewer than 400,000 clones in the sample, 89% are singletons; the top ten hold 4.5% to 6.5%. The sequenced sample consisted of PBMCs or T cells enriched from blood (not recorded which). All receptors derive from a man aged 55 to 69 who had recovered from COVID-19. CDR3s include the opening cysteine and the closing phenylalanine or tryptophan. A D gene is named only where the DNA matches it firmly. Size is omitted from some rows. Given values are once, few, many or a class for expanded clones.

v_call,j_call,clone_size,d_call,cdr3_length,cdr3_aa,cdr3_nt
TRBV5-1,TRBJ2-6,-,-,17,CASSLVAGHAGANVLTF,TGCGCCAGCAGCTTGGTTGCGGGCCATGCTGGGGCCAACGTCCTGACTTTC
TRBV29-1,TRBJ1-5,-,-,14,CSVRDGGAYQPQHF,TGCAGCGTTAGAGACGGTGGGGCATATCAGCCCCAGCATTTT
TRBV2,TRBJ2-7,-,-,14,CASSEENSSYEQYF,TGTGCCAGCAGTGAAGAGAACAGCTCCTACGAGCAGTACTTC
TRBV9,TRBJ2-2,-,TRBD2,16,CASSDSGRAGAGELFF,TGTGCCAGCAGCGATAGCGGGAGGGCGGGCGCCGGGGAGCTGTTTTTT
TRBV7-2,TRBJ2-5,once,TRBD2,14,CASSLASGSETQYF,TGTGCCAGCAGCTTAGCTAGCGGGAGTGAGACCCAGTACTTC
TRBV7-2,TRBJ2-1,-,-,16,CASSLDPSGSYNEQFF,TGTGCCAGCAGCTTGGATCCGAGCGGGTCTTACAATGAGCAGTTCTTC
TRBV9,TRBJ1-2,-,TRBD1,14,CASRRDRGLYGYTF,TGTGCCAGCAGACGGGACAGGGGGTTGTATGGCTACACCTTC
TRBV5-6,TRBJ2-6,-,-,16,CASSQTGTAGANVLTF,TGTGCCAGCAGCCAGACAGGCACTGCTGGGGCCAACGTCCTGACTTTC
TRBV28,TRBJ2-7,-,-,12,CASSPKLYEQYF,TGTGCCAGCAGTCCTAAGCTCTACGAGCAGTACTTC
TRBV11-2,TRBJ2-5,-,-,13,CASSRGGAETQYF,TGTGCCAGCAGTAGAGGGGGTGCGGAGACCCAGTACTTC
TRBV6-5,TRBJ2-3,-,-,11,CASSQGGTQYF,TGTGCCAGCAGTCAGGGGGGTACGCAGTATTTT
TRBV24-1,TRBJ2-1,-,TRBD2,16,CATSDQGLAGVNEQFF,TGTGCCACCAGTGATCAGGGACTAGCGGGGGTCAATGAGCAGTTCTTC
TRBV6-6,TRBJ2-7,-,TRBD2,18,CASSQQSFFTSGRRKQYF,TGTGCCAGCAGTCAACAATCTTTTTTTACTAGCGGGAGGAGGAAGCAGTACTTC
TRBV5-1,TRBJ1-1,few,TRBD1,14,CASSLAGGSSEAFF,TGCGCCAGCAGCTTGGCAGGGGGATCTTCAGAAGCTTTCTTT
TRBV10-3,TRBJ2-7,-,-,15,CAISEPSAGSYEQYF,TGTGCCATCAGTGAGCCCTCTGCGGGAAGCTACGAGCAGTACTTC
TRBV24-1,TRBJ2-2,-,-,19,CATSDLMSGSFVNTGELFF,TGTGCCACCAGTGATTTGATGTCAGGGTCCTTCGTGAACACCGGGGAGCTGTTTTTT
TRBV7-9,TRBJ1-2,once,-,13,CASSPRLSYGYTF,TGTGCCAGCAGCCCTAGACTTTCTTATGGCTACACCTTC
TRBV2,TRBJ2-7,-,TRBD1,16,CASSVTFYGTAYEQYF,TGTGCCAGCAGTGTCACTTTTTATGGGACAGCCTACGAGCAGTACTTC
TRBV2,TRBJ1-3,-,TRBD1,15,CASSSTGGAGNTIYF,TGTGCCAGCAGTTCCACAGGGGGAGCTGGAAACACCATATATTTT
TRBV5-1,TRBJ2-2,-,-,16,CASSPDVAGNTGELFF,TGCGCCAGCAGCCCAGACGTTGCGGGAAACACCGGGGAGCTGTTTTTT
TRBV7-2,TRBJ2-7,-,-,14,CASSFSFDSYEQYF,TGTGCCAGCAGCTTCTCCTTCGACAGCTACGAGCAGTACTTC
TRBV5-4,TRBJ2-7,once,TRBD2,15,CASSLGLAASYEQYF,TGTGCCAGCAGCTTAGGTCTAGCGGCCTCCTACGAGCAGTACTTC
TRBV9,TRBJ2-2,-,TRBD2,15,CASSPRGGVGGELFF,TGTGCCAGCAGCCCACGGGGGGGAGTGGGCGGGGAGCTGTTTTTT
TRBV28,TRBJ1-5,-,-,15,CASSLTGGAGAPQHF,TGTGCCAGCAGTTTAACGGGGGGCGCGGGAGCCCCCCAGCATTTT
TRBV27,TRBJ2-7,-,-,15,CASSLSFGVRAEQYF,TGTGCCAGCAGTTTATCGTTTGGTGTCCGAGCCGAGCAGTACTTC
TRBV28,TRBJ1-1,-,-,14,CASSATGGSSEAFF,TGTGCCAGCAGTGCTACTGGGGGGTCATCGGAAGCTTTCTTT
TRBV24-1,TRBJ2-1,-,-,13,CATQEGSYNEQFF,TGTGCCACCCAAGAGGGCTCCTACAATGAGCAGTTCTTC